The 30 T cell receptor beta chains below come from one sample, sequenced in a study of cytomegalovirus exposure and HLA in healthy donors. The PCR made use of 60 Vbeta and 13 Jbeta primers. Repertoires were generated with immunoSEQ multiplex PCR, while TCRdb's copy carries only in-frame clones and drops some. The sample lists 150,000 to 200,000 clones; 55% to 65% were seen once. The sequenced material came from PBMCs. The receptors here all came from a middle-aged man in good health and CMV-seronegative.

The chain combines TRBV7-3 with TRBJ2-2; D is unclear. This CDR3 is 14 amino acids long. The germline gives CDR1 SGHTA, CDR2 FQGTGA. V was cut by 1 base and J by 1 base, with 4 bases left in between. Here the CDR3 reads CASSLSGNTGELFF. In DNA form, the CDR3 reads TGTGCCAGCAGCTTAAGCGGGAACACCGGGGAGCTGTTTTTT.

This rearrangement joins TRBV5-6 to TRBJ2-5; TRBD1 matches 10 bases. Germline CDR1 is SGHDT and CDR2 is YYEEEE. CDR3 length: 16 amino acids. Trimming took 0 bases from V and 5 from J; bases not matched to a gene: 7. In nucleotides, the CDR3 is TGTGCCAGCAGCTTGGTTGGACAGGGGGAAACGGAGACCCAGTACTTC. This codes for CASSLVGQGETETQYF.

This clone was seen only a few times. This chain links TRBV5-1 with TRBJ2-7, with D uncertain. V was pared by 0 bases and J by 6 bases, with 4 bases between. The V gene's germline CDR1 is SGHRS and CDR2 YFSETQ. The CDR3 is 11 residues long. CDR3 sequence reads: CASSLAGEQYF. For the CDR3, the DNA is TGCGCCAGCAGCTTGGCCGGCGAGCAGTACTTC.

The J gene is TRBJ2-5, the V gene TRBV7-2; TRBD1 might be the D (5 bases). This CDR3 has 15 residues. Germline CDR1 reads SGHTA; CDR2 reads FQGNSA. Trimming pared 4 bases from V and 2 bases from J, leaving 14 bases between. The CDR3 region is CASSYMAAGQETQYF. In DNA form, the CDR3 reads TGTGCCAGCAGCTACATGGCAGCAGGGCAAGAGACCCAGTACTTC.

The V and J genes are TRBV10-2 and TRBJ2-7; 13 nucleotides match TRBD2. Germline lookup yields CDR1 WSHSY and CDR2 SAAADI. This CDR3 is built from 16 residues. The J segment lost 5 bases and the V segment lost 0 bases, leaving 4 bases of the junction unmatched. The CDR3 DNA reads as TGCGCCAGCAGTGAGTCTAGGACTAGCGGGAGCAACGAGCAGTACTTC. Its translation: CASSESRTSGSNEQYF.

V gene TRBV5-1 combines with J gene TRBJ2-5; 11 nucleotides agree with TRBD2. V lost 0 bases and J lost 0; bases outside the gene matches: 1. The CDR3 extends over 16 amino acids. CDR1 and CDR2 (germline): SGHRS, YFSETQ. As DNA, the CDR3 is TGCGCCAGCAGCTTGGCGACTAGCGGGAACCAAGAGACCCAGTACTTC. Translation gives CASSLATSGNQETQYF.

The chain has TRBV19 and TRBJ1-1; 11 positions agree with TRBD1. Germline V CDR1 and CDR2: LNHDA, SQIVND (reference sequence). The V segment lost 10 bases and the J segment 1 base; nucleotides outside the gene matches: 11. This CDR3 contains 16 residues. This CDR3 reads CATTDRGRITNTEAFF. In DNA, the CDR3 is TGTGCCACCACGGACAGGGGGCGAATAACGAACACTGAAGCTTTCTTT.

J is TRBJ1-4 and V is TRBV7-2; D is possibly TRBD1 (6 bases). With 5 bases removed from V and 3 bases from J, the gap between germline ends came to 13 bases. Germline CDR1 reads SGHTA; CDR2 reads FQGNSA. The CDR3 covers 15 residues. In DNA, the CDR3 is TGTGCCAGCAGCCGGGGGGGGCAGCCTAATGAAAAACTGTTTTTT. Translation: CASSRGGQPNEKLFF.

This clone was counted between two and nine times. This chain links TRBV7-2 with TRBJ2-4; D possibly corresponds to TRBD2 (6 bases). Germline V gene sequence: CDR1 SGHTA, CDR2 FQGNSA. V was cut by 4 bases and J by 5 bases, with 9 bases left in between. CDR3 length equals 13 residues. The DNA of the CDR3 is TGTGCCAGCAGCTCCCCGGGAGAAAACATTCAGTACTTC. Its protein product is CASSSPGENIQYF. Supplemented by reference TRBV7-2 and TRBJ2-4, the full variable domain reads GAGVSQSPSNKVTEKGKDVELRCDPISGHTALYWYRQSLGQGLEFLIYFQGNSAPDKSGLPSDRFSAERTGGSVSTLTIQRTQQEDSAVYLCASSSPGENIQYFGAGTRLSVL.

The CDR3 here is CASRVWGGVDEKLFF. CDR3 in DNA: TGTGCCAGCAGGGTATGGGGGGGTGTAGATGAAAAACTGTTTTTT. The chain is built from TRBV27 and TRBJ1-4; perhaps TRBD1 as D (5 bases). This CDR3 has 15 amino acids. Germline CDR1 and CDR2: MNHEY and SMNVEV (reference sequence). Between the trimmed V and J ends, which lost 6 bases and 6 bases, there was a span of 17 bases.

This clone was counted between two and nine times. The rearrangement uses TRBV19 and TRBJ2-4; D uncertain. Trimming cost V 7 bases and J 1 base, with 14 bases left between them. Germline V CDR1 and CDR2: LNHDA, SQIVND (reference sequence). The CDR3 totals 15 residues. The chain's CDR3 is CASKSESRAKNIQYF. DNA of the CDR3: TGTGCCAGTAAGAGTGAATCGAGGGCCAAAAACATTCAGTACTTC.

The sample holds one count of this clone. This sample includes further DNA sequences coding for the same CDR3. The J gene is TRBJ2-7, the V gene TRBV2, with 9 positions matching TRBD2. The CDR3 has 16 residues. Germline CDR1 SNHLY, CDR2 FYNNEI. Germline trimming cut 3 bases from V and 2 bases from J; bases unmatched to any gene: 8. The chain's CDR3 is CASSEARAGGPYEQYF. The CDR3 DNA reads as TGTGCCAGCAGTGAGGCGCGGGCGGGAGGGCCCTACGAGCAGTACTTC.

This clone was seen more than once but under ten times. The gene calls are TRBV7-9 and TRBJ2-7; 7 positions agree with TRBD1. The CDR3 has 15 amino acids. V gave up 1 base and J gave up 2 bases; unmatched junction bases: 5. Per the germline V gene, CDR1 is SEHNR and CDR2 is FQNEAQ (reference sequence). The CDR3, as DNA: TGTGCCAGCAGCTTAGTCGAGACAGGGACCTACGAGCAGTACTTC. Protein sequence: CASSLVETGTYEQYF.

The CDR3 here is CASSDASSGRYNEQFF. Written as DNA, the CDR3 is TGTGCCAGCAGCGATGCTAGCAGCGGGAGGTACAATGAGCAGTTCTTC. This rearrangement joins TRBV5-4 to TRBJ2-1; TRBD2 aligns across 9 bases. This CDR3 contains 16 residues. Germline CDR1 and CDR2: SGHNT and YYREEE (reference sequence). V was pared by 4 bases and J by 4 bases, with 9 bases of the junction left unmatched.

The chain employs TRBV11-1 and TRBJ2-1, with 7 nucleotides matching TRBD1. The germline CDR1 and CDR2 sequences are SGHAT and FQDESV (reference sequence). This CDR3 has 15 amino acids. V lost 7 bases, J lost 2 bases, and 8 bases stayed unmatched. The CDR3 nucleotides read TGTGCCAGCAACCAAGACAGGGCCGCCTACAATGAGCAGTTCTTC. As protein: CASNQDRAAYNEQFF.

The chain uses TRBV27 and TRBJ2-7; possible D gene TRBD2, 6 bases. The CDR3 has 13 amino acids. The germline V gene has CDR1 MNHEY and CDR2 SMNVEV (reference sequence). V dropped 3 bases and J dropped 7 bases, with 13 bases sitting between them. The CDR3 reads CASSFPGAGEQYF. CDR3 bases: TGTGCCAGCAGTTTTCCCGGGGCGGGGGAGCAGTACTTC.

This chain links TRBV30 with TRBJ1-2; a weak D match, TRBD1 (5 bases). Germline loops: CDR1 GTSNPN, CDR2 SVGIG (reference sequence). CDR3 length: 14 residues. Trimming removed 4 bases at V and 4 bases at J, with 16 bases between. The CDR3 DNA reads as TGTGCCTGGACAGACGGAAGGGGTTTCTATGGCTACACCTTC. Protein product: CAWTDGRGFYGYTF. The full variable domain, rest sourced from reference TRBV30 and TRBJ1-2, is SQTIHQWPATLVQPVGSPLSLECTVEGTSNPNLYWYRQAAGRGLQLLFYSVGIGQISSEVPQNLSASRPQDRQFILSSKKLLLSDSGFYLCAWTDGRGFYGYTFGSGTRLTVV.

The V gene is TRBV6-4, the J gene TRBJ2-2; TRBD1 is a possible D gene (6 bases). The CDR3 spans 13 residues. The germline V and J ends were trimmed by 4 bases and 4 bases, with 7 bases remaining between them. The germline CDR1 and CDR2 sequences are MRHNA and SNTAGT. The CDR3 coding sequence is TGTGCCAGCAGTGTACAGGGCACCGGGGAGCTGTTTTTT. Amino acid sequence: CASSVQGTGELFF.

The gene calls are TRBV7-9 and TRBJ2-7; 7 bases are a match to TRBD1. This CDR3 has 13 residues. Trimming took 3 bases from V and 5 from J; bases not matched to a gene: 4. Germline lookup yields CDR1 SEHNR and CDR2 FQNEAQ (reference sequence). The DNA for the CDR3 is TGTGCCAGCAGCTTCAACAGGGGCCACGAGCAGTACTTC. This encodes CASSFNRGHEQYF.

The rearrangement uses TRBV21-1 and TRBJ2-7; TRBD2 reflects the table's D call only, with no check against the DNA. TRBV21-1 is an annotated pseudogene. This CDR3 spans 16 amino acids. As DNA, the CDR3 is TGTGCCAGCAGCAATAGGACTAGCGGGAGAGTTTACGAGCAGTACTTC. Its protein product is CASSNRTSGRVYEQYF.

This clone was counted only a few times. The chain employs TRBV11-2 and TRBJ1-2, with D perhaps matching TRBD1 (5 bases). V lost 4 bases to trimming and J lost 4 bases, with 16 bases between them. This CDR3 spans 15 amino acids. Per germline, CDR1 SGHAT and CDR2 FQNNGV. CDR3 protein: CASSSWGGRSYGYTF. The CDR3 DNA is TGTGCCAGCAGCTCCTGGGGGGGAAGATCCTATGGCTACACCTTC.

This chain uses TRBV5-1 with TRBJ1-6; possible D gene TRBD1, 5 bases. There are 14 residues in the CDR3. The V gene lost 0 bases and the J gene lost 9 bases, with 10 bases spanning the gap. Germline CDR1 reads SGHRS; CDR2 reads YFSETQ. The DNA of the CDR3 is TGCGCCAGCAGCTTGGCAGGGTACGGTTCACCCCTCCACTTT. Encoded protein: CASSLAGYGSPLHF.

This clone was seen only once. The CDR3 nucleotides read TGTGCCAGCAGCCCCCGACTAGCGGGAGGACGAGCCAAAAACATTCAGTACTTC. It yields the protein CASSPRLAGGRAKNIQYF. The V and J genes are TRBV7-9 and TRBJ2-4, with 13 positions matching TRBD2. CDR3 length equals 18 residues. Germline CDR1 SEHNR, CDR2 FQNEAQ (reference sequence). J gave up 0 bases and V 5 bases, and 7 bases lay outside the gene matches.

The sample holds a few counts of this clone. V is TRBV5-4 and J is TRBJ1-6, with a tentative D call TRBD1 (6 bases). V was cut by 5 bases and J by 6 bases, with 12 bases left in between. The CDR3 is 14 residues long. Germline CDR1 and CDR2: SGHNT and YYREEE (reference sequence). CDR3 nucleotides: TGTGCCAGCAGGACGGGACAAACTAATTCACCCCTCCACTTT. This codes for CASRTGQTNSPLHF.

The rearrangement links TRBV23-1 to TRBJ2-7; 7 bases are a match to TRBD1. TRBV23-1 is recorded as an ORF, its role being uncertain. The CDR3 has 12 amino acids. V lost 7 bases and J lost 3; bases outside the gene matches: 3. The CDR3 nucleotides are TGCGCCAGCACCGGGACAGACTACGAGCAGTACTTC. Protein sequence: CASTGTDYEQYF.

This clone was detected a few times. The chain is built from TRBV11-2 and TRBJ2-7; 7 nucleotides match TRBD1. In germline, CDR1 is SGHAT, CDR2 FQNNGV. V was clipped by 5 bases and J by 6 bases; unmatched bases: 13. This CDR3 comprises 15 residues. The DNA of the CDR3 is TGTGCCAGCAGCCCCAGCCTGGGACAGTTCCGCGAGCAGTACTTC. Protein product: CASSPSLGQFREQYF.

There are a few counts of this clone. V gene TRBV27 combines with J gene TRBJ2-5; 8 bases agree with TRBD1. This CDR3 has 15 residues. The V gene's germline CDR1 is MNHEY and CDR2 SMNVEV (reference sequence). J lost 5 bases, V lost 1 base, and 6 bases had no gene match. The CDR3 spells CASSLLSGGWETQYF. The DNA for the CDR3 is TGTGCCAGCAGTTTATTGTCAGGGGGCTGGGAGACCCAGTACTTC.

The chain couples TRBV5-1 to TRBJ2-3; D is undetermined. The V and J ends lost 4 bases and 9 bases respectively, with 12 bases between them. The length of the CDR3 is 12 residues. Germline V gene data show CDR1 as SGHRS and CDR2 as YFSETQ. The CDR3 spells CASSPPSETQYF. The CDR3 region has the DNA TGCGCCAGCAGCCCCCCTTCCGAGACGCAGTATTTT.

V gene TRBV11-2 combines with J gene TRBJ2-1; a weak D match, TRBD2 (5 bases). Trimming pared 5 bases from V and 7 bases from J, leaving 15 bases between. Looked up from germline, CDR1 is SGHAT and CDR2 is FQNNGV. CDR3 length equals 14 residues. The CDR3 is CASSTFAGENEQFF. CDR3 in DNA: TGTGCCAGCAGCACCTTTGCCGGGGAGAATGAGCAGTTCTTC.

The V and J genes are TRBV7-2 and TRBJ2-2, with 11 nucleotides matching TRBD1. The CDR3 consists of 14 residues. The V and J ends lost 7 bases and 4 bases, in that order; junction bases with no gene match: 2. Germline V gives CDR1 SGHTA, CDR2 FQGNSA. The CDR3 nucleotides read TGTGCCAGCATCGGACAGGGGGCCACCGGGGAGCTGTTTTTT. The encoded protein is CASIGQGATGELFF. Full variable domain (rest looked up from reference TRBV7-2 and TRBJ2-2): GAGVSQSPSNKVTEKGKDVELRCDPISGHTALYWYRQSLGQGLEFLIYFQGNSAPDKSGLPSDRFSAERTGGSVSTLTIQRTQQEDSAVYLCASIGQGATGELFFGEGSRLTVL.